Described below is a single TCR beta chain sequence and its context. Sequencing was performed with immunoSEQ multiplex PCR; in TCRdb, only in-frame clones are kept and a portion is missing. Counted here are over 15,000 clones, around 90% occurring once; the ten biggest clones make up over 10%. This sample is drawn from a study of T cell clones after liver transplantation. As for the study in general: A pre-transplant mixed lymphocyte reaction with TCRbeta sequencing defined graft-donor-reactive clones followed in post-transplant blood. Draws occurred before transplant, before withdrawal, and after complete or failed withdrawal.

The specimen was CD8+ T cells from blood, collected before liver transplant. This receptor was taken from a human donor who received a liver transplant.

The CDR3 sequence: CASSWPLPGLTSNTGELFF. Here the CDR3 DNA reads TGCGCCAGCAGCTGGCCCCTCCCGGGACTTACGTCGAACACCGGGGAGCTGTTTTTT. V usage is TRBV5-1 and J usage is TRBJ2-2; D may be TRBD2 (6 bases). The CDR3 runs 19 residues. CDR1 and CDR2 from the germline V gene are SGHRS and YFSETQ. Trimming removed 3 bases from V and 0 bases from J, with 21 bases in between. Based on the CDR3 plus reference TRBV5-1 and TRBJ2-2, the full variable domain is KAGVTQTPRYLIKTRGQQVTLSCSPISGHRSVSWYQQTPGQGLQFLFEYFSETQRNKGNFPGRFSGRQFSNSRSEMNVSTLELGDSALYLCASSWPLPGLTSNTGELFFGEGSRLTVL.